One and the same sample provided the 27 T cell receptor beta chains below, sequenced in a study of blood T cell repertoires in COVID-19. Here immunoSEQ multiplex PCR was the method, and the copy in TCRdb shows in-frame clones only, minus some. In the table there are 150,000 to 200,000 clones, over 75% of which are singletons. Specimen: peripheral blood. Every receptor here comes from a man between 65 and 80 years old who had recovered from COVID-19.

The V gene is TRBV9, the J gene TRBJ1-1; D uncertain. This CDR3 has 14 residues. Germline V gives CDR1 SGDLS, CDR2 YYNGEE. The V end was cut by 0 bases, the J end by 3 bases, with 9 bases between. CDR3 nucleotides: TGTGCCAGCAGCGTAGGGCGGGCCGACACTGAAGCTTTCTTT. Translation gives CASSVGRADTEAFF.

CDR3 residues: CASSPWGAGANVLTF. CDR3 nucleotide sequence: TGTGCCAGCAGCCCCTGGGGGGCTGGGGCCAACGTCCTGACTTTC. The chain uses TRBV7-2 and TRBJ2-6; D may be TRBD2 (6 bases). This CDR3 has 15 residues. Germline CDR1 is SGHTA and CDR2 is FQGNSA. The V end lost 5 bases, the J end lost 2 bases, and 10 bases lay between the germline ends.

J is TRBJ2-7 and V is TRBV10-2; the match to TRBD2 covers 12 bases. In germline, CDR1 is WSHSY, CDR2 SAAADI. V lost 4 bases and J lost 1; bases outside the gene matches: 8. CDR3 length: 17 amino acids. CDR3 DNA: TGCGCCAGCAGTGGAGAGACTAGCGGGAGACAATCCTACGAGCAGTACTTC. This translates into CASSGETSGRQSYEQYF.

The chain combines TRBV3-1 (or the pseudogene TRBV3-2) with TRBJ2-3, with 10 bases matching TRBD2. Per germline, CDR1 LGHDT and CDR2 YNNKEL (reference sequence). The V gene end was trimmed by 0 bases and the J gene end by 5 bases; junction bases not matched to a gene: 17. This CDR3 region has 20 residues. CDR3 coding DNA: TGTGCCAGCAGCCAAGATGTTTGGAAGCGGGAGGGCCCAATGGGAGATACGCAGTATTTT. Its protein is CASSQDVWKREGPMGDTQYF.

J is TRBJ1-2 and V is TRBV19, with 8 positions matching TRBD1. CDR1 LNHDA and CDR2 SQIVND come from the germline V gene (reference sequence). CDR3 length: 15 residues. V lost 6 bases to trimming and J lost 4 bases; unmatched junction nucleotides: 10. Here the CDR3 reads CASSSDRGGIYGYTF. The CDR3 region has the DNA TGTGCCAGTAGCAGCGACAGGGGTGGTATCTATGGCTACACCTTC.

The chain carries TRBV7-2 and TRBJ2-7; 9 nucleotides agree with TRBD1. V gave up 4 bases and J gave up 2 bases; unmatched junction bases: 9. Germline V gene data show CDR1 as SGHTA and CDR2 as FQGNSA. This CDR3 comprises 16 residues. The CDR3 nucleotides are TGTGCCAGCAGCTCCCATGGGACAGGGATTACCTACGAGCAGTACTTC. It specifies CASSSHGTGITYEQYF.

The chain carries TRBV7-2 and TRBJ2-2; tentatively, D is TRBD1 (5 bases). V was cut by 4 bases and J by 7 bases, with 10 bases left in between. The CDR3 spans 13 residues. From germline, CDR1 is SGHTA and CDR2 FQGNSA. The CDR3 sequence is CASSSRTFGELFF. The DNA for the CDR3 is TGTGCCAGCAGCTCCCGGACATTCGGGGAGCTGTTTTTT.

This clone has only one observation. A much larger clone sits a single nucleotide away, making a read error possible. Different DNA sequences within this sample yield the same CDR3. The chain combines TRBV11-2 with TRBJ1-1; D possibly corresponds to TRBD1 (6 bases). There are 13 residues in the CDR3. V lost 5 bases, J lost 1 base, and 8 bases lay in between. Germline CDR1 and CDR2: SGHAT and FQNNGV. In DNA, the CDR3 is TGTGCCAGCAGCCAACAGGGGAACACTGAAGCTTTCTTT. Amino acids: CASSQQGNTEAFF.

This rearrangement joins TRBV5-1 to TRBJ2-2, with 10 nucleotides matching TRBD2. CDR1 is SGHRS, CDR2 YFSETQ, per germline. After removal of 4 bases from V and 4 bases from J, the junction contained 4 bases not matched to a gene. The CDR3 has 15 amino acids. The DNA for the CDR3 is TGCGCCAGCAGCGAGGGACTAGCGAGCACCGGGGAGCTGTTTTTT. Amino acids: CASSEGLASTGELFF.

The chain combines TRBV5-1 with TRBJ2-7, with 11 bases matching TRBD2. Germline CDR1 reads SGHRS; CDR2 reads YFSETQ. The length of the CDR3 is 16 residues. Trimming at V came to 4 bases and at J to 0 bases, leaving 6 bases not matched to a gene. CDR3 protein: CASSPGTSGSSYEQYF. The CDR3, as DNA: TGCGCCAGCAGCCCCGGAACTAGCGGGAGCTCCTACGAGCAGTACTTC.

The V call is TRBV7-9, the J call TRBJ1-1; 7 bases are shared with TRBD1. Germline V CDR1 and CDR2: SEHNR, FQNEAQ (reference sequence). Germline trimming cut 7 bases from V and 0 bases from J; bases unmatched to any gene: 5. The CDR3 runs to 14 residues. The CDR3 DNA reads TGTGCCAGCAACCCGGGACAGCTGAACACTGAAGCTTTCTTT. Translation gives CASNPGQLNTEAFF.

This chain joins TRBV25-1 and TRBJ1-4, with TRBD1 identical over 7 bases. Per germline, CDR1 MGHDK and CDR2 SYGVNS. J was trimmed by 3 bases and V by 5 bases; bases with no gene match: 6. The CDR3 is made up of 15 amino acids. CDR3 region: CASSKGQAANEKLFF. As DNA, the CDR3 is TGTGCCAGCAGTAAAGGACAGGCCGCTAATGAAAAACTGTTTTTT. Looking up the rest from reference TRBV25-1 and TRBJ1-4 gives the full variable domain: EADIYQTPRYLVIGTGKKITLECSQTMGHDKMYWYQQDPGMELHLIHYSYGVNSTEKGDLSSESTVSRIRTEHFPLTLESARPSHTSQYLCASSKGQAANEKLFFGSGTQLSVL.

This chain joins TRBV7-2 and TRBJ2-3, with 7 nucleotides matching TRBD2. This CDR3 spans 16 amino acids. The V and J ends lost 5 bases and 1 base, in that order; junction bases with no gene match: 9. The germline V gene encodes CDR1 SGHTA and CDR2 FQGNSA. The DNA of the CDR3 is TGTGCCAGCAGCCCCCGGGGCGGGAGCGGCACAGATACGCAGTATTTT. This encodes CASSPRGGSGTDTQYF.

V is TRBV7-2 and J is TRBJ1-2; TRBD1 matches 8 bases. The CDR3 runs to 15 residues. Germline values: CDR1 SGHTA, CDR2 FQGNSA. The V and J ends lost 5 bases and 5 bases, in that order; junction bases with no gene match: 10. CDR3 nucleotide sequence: TGTGCCAGCAGCATACCGGACAGGGACGGGTATGGCTACACCTTC. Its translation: CASSIPDRDGYGYTF. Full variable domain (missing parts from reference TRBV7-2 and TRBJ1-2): GAGVSQSPSNKVTEKGKDVELRCDPISGHTALYWYRQSLGQGLEFLIYFQGNSAPDKSGLPSDRFSAERTGGSVSTLTIQRTQQEDSAVYLCASSIPDRDGYGYTFGSGTRLTVV.

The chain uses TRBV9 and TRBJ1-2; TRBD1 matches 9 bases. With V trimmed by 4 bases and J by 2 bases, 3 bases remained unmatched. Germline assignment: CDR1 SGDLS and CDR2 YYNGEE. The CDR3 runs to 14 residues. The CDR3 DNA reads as TGTGCCAGCAGCCCAGGACAGGGGAACTATGGCTACACCTTC. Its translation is CASSPGQGNYGYTF.

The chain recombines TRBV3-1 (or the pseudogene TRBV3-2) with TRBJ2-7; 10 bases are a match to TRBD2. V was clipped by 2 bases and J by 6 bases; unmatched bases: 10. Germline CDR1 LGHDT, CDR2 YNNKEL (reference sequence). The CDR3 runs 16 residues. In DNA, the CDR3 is TGTGCCAGCAGCCAACCCCGGACTAGCGGCTTTCTCGAGCAGTACTTC. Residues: CASSQPRTSGFLEQYF.

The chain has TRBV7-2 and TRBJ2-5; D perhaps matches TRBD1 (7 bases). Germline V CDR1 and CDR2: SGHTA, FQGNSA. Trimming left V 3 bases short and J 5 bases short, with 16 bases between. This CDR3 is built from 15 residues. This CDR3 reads CASSFQGGLGETQYF. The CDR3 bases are TGTGCCAGCAGCTTTCAGGGGGGACTCGGGGAGACCCAGTACTTC. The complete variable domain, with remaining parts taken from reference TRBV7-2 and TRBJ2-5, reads GAGVSQSPSNKVTEKGKDVELRCDPISGHTALYWYRQSLGQGLEFLIYFQGNSAPDKSGLPSDRFSAERTGGSVSTLTIQRTQQEDSAVYLCASSFQGGLGETQYFGPGTRLLVL.

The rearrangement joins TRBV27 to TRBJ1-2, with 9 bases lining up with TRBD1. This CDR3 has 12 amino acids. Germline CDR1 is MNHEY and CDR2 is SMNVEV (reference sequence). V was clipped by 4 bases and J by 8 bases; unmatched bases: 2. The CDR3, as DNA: TGTGCCAGCAGTTACAGGGGGCAAGGCTACACCTTC. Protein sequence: CASSYRGQGYTF.

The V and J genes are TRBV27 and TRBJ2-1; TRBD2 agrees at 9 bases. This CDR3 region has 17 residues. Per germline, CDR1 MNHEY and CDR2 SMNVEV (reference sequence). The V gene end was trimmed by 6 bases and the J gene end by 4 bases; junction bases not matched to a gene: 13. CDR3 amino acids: CASRMMVLTSGYNEQFF. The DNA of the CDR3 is TGTGCCAGCAGGATGATGGTTTTGACTAGCGGTTACAATGAGCAGTTCTTC.

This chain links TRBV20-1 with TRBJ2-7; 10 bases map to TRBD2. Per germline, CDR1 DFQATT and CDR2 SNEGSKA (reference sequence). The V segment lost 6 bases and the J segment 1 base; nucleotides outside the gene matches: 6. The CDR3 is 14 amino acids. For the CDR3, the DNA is TGCAGTGCGAGTAGCGGGAGGCCTTCCTACGAGCAGTACTTC. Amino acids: CSASSGRPSYEQYF.

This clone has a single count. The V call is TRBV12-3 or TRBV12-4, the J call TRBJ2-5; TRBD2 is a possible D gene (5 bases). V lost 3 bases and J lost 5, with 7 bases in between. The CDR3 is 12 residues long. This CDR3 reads CASSFGEETQYF. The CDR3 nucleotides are TGTGCCAGCAGTTTTGGGGAGGAGACCCAGTACTTC.

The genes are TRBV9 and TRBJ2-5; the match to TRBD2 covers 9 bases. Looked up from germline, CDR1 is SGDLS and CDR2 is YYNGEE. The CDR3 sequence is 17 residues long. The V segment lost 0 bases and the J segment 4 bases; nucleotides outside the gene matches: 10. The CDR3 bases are TGTGCCAGCAGCGTAGGGGTTAGCGGGGGAGGGGGAGAGACCCAGTACTTC. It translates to CASSVGVSGGGGETQYF.

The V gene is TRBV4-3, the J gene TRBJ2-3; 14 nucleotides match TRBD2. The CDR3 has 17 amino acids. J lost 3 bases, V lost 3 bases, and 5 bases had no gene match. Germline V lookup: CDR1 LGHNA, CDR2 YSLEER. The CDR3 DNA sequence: TGCGCCAGCAGCCATGACCGACTAGCGGGAGGGACAGATACGCAGTATTTT. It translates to CASSHDRLAGGTDTQYF.

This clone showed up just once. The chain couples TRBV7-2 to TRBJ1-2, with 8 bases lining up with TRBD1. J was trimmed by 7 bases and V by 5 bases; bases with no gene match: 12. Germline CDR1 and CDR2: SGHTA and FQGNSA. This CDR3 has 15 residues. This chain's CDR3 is CASSPGQGRSAGYTF. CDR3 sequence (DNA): TGTGCCAGCAGCCCAGGACAGGGTCGATCCGCTGGCTACACCTTC.

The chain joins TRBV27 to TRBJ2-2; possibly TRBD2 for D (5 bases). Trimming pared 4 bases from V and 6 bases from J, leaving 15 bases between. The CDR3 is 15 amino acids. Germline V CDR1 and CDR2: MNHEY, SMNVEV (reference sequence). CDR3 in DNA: TGTGCCAGCAGTTCGCTGAGCGGAGGCCCCGGGGAGCTGTTTTTT. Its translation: CASSSLSGGPGELFF.

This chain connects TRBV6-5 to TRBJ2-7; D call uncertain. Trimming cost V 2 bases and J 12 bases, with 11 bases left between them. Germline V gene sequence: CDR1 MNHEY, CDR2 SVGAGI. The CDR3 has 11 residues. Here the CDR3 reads CASSYAGQAYF. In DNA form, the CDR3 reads TGTGCCAGCAGTTACGCAGGCCAAGCGTACTTC.

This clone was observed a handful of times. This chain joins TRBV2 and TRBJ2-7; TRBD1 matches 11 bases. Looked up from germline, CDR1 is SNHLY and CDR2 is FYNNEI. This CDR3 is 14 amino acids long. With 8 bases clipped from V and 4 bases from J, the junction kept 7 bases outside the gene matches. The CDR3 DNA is TGTGCCAGCGATCCGGGACAGGGGGGATACGAGCAGTACTTC. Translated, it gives CASDPGQGGYEQYF. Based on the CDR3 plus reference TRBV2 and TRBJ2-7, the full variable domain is EPEVTQTPSHQVTQMGQEVILRCVPISNHLYFYWYRQILGQKVEFLVSFYNNEISEKSEIFDDQFSVERPDGSNFTLKIRSTKLEDSAMYFCASDPGQGGYEQYFGPGTRLTVT.